The 6 T cell receptor beta chains reported below all come from one sample, sequenced in a study of blood T cell repertoires in COVID-19. The repertoire was sequenced with immunoSEQ multiplex PCR; TCRdb's copy has only in-frame clones and lacks some. Found here are 200,000 to 250,000 clones, more than 80% of them singletons; the top ten hold roughly 1.8%. Input material: PBMCs or T cells enriched from blood (not recorded which). Receptors were obtained from a man in his 60s who had recovered from COVID-19.

This chain joins TRBV10-3 and TRBJ2-5; D gene uncertain. The CDR3 extends over 13 amino acids. The germline V gene has CDR1 ENHRY and CDR2 SYGVKD. Trimming pared 4 bases from V and 2 bases from J, leaving 8 bases between. DNA of the CDR3: TGTGCCATCAGTGCAGGCCAGCAAGAGACCCAGTACTTC. Its translation: CAISAGQQETQYF.

The chain employs TRBV5-1 and TRBJ2-3; D is unresolved. Germline CDR1 and CDR2: SGHRS and YFSETQ. Trimming pared 0 bases from V and 0 bases from J, leaving 5 bases between. The CDR3 is 14 residues long. CDR3 in amino acids: CASSLVTSTDTQYF. The CDR3 DNA is TGCGCCAGCAGCTTGGTTACTAGCACAGATACGCAGTATTTT. Supplemented by reference TRBV5-1 and TRBJ2-3, the full variable domain reads KAGVTQTPRYLIKTRGQQVTLSCSPISGHRSVSWYQQTPGQGLQFLFEYFSETQRNKGNFPGRFSGRQFSNSRSEMNVSTLELGDSALYLCASSLVTSTDTQYFGPGTRLTVL.

This chain links TRBV2 with TRBJ1-5; D is undetermined. Germline V gives CDR1 SNHLY, CDR2 FYNNEI. The V end was cut by 6 bases, the J end by 4 bases, with 10 bases between. The CDR3 runs to 13 residues. In DNA, the CDR3 is TGTGCCAGCAGGGAAACAGTGAATCAGCCCCAGCATTTT. This sequence encodes CASRETVNQPQHF.

The J gene is TRBJ2-5, the V gene TRBV7-2, with 7 bases lining up with TRBD1. The germline gives CDR1 SGHTA, CDR2 FQGNSA. CDR3 length: 15 residues. Trimming took 4 bases from V and 6 from J; bases not matched to a gene: 11. This CDR3 reads CASSSPGQPLKTQYF. In DNA, the CDR3 is TGTGCCAGCAGCTCGCCGGGACAGCCCCTAAAGACCCAGTACTTC.

The chain uses TRBV2 and TRBJ1-5; TRBD1 matches at 8 bases. V gave up 5 bases and J gave up 7 bases; unmatched junction bases: 4. Germline CDR1 reads SNHLY; CDR2 reads FYNNEI. This CDR3 contains 13 residues. Written as DNA, the CDR3 is TGTGCCAGCAGTCAGGGGGCAATGCAGCCCCAGCATTTT. Its protein product is CASSQGAMQPQHF.

The V call is TRBV19, the J call TRBJ1-2, with a tentative D call TRBD1 (5 bases). The germline CDR1 and CDR2 sequences are LNHDA and SQIVND (reference sequence). CDR3 length: 13 residues. V lost 7 bases, J lost 3 bases, and 12 bases lay in between. The CDR3 DNA sequence: TGTGCCAGTACCCCCCGGGGGGACTATGGCTACACCTTC. Translation: CASTPRGDYGYTF.